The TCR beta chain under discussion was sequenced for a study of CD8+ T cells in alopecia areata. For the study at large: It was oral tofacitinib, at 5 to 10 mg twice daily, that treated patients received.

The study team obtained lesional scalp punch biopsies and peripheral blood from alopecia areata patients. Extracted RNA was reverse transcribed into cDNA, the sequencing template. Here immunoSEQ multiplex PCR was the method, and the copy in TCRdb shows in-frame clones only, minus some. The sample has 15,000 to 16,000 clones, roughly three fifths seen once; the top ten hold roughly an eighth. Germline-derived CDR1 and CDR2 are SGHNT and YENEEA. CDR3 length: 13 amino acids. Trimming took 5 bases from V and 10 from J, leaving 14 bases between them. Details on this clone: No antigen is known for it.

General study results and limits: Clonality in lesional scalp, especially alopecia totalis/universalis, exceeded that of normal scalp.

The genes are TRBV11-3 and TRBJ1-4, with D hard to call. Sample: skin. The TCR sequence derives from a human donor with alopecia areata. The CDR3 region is CASSPTGLGKLFF. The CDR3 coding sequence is TGTGCCAGCAGCCCCACCGGGCTTGGAAAACTGTTTTTT.